The 16 T cell receptor beta chains below all came from one sample that was sequenced in a study of identical twins (dated by TCRdb to about 2016). The library was generated by 5' RACE. Sequencing took place on an Illumina HiSeq 2000. Using fastp at Q25 and MiXCR, TCRdb reprocessed the public reads and kept productive beta chains. One record per CDR3 amino acid sequence lists the most common genes and DNA. This sample lists about 690,000 distinct CDR3 sequences; approximately 6.1% were detected once. The ten biggest clones cover under 2% of the sample. The sample comprised naive T cells sorted from blood. The cell subset or site label of this sample denotes: cells isolated with a human naive T-cell isolation kit. All receptors come from a man aged 18-30 years in good health.

At least ten counts were recorded for this clonotype. The chain has TRBV5-1 and TRBJ1-4; 8 nucleotides align to TRBD1. With V trimmed by 6 bases and J by 5 bases, 9 bases remained unmatched. From germline, CDR1 is SGHRS and CDR2 YFSETQ. The CDR3 runs to 15 residues. The CDR3 DNA reads as TGCGCCAGCAATACCCAGGGGGCGGTAAATGAAAAACTGTTTTTT. Its translation: CASNTQGAVNEKLFF. The variable domain in full, completed from reference TRBV5-1 and TRBJ1-4, reads KAGVTQTPRYLIKTRGQQVTLSCSPISGHRSVSWYQQTPGQGLQFLFEYFSETQRNKGNFPGRFSGRQFSNSRSEMNVSTLELGDSALYLCASNTQGAVNEKLFFGSGTQLSVL.

This clonotype was found a few times. The rearrangement links TRBV27 to TRBJ1-1; D is perhaps TRBD1 (6 bases). The V gene lost 6 bases and the J gene lost 4 bases, with 12 bases spanning the gap. The CDR3 is 13 residues long. CDR1 and CDR2 from the germline V gene are MNHEY and SMNVEV (reference sequence). CDR3 nucleotide sequence: TGTGCCAGCAGACATAGGGGGGGCACTGAAGCTTTCTTT. It is translated as CASRHRGGTEAFF.

The V and J genes are TRBV7-8 and TRBJ2-1, with a possible D match to TRBD2 (6 bases). Trimming pared 5 bases from V and 5 bases from J, leaving 16 bases between. In germline, CDR1 is SGHVS, CDR2 FQNEAQ. CDR3 size: 15 residues. CDR3 DNA: TGTGCCAGCAGCGGGCGGGACTGGATGGACAATGAGCAGTTCTTC. This sequence encodes CASSGRDWMDNEQFF. Variable domain in full (rest from reference TRBV7-8 and TRBJ2-1): GAGVSQSPRYKVAKRGQDVALRCDPISGHVSLFWYQQALGQGPEFLTYFQNEAQLDKSGLPSDRFFAERPEGSVSTLKIQRTQQEDSAVYLCASSGRDWMDNEQFFGPGTRLTVL.

The V gene is TRBV29-1, the J gene TRBJ2-5; D is uncertain. This CDR3 comprises 13 residues. In germline, CDR1 is SQVTM, CDR2 ANQGSEA. V lost 3 bases to trimming and J lost 2 bases, with 10 bases between them. The CDR3 loop is CSVEGLRQETQYF. The CDR3 DNA follows: TGCAGCGTTGAGGGGTTGAGACAAGAGACCCAGTACTTC.

This clonotype was recorded a few times. This chain connects TRBV24-1 to TRBJ2-1; 7 bases fit TRBD2. CDR3 length: 15 amino acids. Germline V gene data show CDR1 as KGHDR and CDR2 as SFDVKD. Trimming at V came to 3 bases and at J to 7 bases, leaving 8 bases not matched to a gene. The CDR3 loop is CATSDQSWRENEQFF. The DNA for the CDR3 is TGTGCCACCAGTGATCAATCATGGCGGGAGAATGAGCAGTTCTTC.

The chain is built from TRBV30 and TRBJ1-2, with D uncertain. The CDR3 covers 11 residues. The ends were cut back, 1 base at V and 3 bases at J, with 3 bases in the middle. Per the germline V gene, CDR1 is GTSNPN and CDR2 is SVGIG (reference sequence). Here the CDR3 reads CAWSGHYGYTF. The CDR3 coding sequence is TGTGCCTGGAGTGGCCACTATGGCTACACCTTC.

This clonotype was counted ten times or more. V usage is TRBV12-3 or TRBV12-4 and J usage is TRBJ1-1, with unresolved D. The CDR3 consists of 11 residues. Trimming shortened V by 3 bases and J by 12 bases, and 11 bases separated the two germline ends. The CDR3 nucleotides read TGTGCCAGCAGTTTCGTCGGTTCAACTTTCTTT. Protein sequence: CASSFVGSTFF.

The chain employs TRBV6-1 and TRBJ2-1; D is perhaps TRBD2 (5 bases). Trimming cost V 8 bases and J 4 bases, with 21 bases left between them. CDR3 length equals 16 residues. Germline V gives CDR1 MNHNS, CDR2 SASEGT. CDR3 in DNA: TGTGCCAGCCGCGAGACCGGCGGGTTCGGATACAATGAGCAGTTCTTC. The encoded protein is CASRETGGFGYNEQFF.

This clonotype was counted ten times or more. This may be a read error, as it is one base from a much larger clone. The chain is built from TRBV27 and TRBJ2-2; no clear D. Germline V gives CDR1 MNHEY, CDR2 SMNVEV (reference sequence). Between the trimmed V and J ends, which lost 6 bases and 6 bases, there was a span of 8 bases. CDR3 length equals 12 residues. The CDR3 coding sequence is TGTGCCAGCAGGATGGGGTCCGGGGAGCTGTTTTTT. Protein product: CASRMGSGELFF.

This clonotype was seen repeatedly, ten times or more. The V call is TRBV6-2 or TRBV6-3, the J call TRBJ2-1; possible D gene TRBD1, 5 bases. Trimming pared 0 bases from V and 8 bases from J, leaving 11 bases between. This CDR3 comprises 14 residues. CDR1 and CDR2 (germline): MNHEY, SVGEGT. This chain's CDR3 is CASSYSGPGHEQFF. CDR3 sequence (DNA): TGTGCCAGCAGTTACTCGGGGCCTGGCCATGAGCAGTTCTTC.

This clonotype was counted many times. In this CDR3 the conserved last residue, phenylalanine or tryptophan, is missing, so a read error is likely. V and J are TRBV9 and TRBJ2-7; D is possibly TRBD1 (7 bases). Germline-derived CDR1 and CDR2 are SGDLS and YYNGEE. This CDR3 region has 15 residues. Trimming pared 3 bases from V and 1 base from J, leaving 14 bases between. Here the CDR3 reads CASSAMGGQSYEQYS. Written as DNA, the CDR3 is TGTGCCAGCAGCGCCATGGGGGGACAGTCCTACGAGCAGTACTCC.

The table lists this clonotype with many counts. The V gene is TRBV6-4, the J gene TRBJ2-3; no definite D call. Germline loops: CDR1 MRHNA, CDR2 SNTAGT. This CDR3 has 11 amino acids. Trimming took off 6 bases at V and 6 bases at J, with 7 bases between the two ends. DNA of the CDR3: TGTGCCAGCAGGATCGGGGATACGCAGTATTTT. Translating it yields CASRIGDTQYF.

This clonotype came up a few times. The chain couples TRBV29-1 to TRBJ2-1; maybe TRBD2 (7 bases). Germline-derived CDR1 and CDR2 are SQVTM and ANQGSEA. Trimming cost V 5 bases and J 5 bases, with 19 bases left between them. The CDR3 covers 15 residues. The chain's CDR3 is CSVSGGGTINNEQFF. DNA for the CDR3: TGCAGCGTTTCGGGAGGCGGGACAATTAACAATGAGCAGTTCTTC.

This clonotype was picked up many times. For the CDR3, the DNA is TGTGCCAGCAGTCCCCGGCCCTACGAGCAGTACTTC. Its protein product is CASSPRPYEQYF. The rearrangement links TRBV12-3 or TRBV12-4 to TRBJ2-7; D is unclear. The CDR3 runs to 12 residues. V was pared by 5 bases and J by 2 bases, with 7 bases between.

The CDR3 region has the DNA TGTGCCAGCAGTTACCTCTTTACTAGCGGGAGGGCCGTTGAGCAGTTCTTC. It yields the protein CASSYLFTSGRAVEQFF. The chain has TRBV6-2 or TRBV6-3 and TRBJ2-1; the match to TRBD2 covers 13 bases. From germline, CDR1 is MNHEY and CDR2 SVGEGT. J gave up 9 bases and V 2 bases, and 10 bases lay outside the gene matches. This CDR3 is built from 17 residues.

V and J are TRBV19 and TRBJ2-1, with D maybe TRBD2 (5 bases). Germline V CDR1 and CDR2: LNHDA, SQIVND (reference sequence). The CDR3 spans 14 residues. Trimming cost V 7 bases and J 5 bases, with 15 bases left between them. The CDR3 sequence is CASTPGGSNNEQFF. Written as DNA, the CDR3 is TGTGCCAGTACCCCTGGAGGATCCAACAATGAGCAGTTCTTC.